The 21 T cell receptor beta chains below come from one sample, sequenced in a study of Ad26.COV2.S vaccination and SARS-CoV-2 variants. Here immunoSEQ multiplex PCR was the method, and the copy in TCRdb shows in-frame clones only, minus some. The sample holds fewer than 400,000 clones; more than 85% are singletons and the top ten take 3% to 3.5%. Treatment specified: around 19 received Ad26.COV2.S at low or high dose, single or two shots; 5 received placebo; per-sample allocation not given. Samples were taken on day 63 after the first vaccine or placebo injection. The sequencing used peripheral blood, collected in a trial of Ad26.COV2.S vaccine versus placebo. Receptors were obtained from a person aged 18-60 years who received the Ad26.COV2.S COVID-19 vaccine or a placebo.

The chain carries TRBV3-1 (or the pseudogene TRBV3-2) and TRBJ2-1; the match to TRBD2 covers 11 bases. From germline, CDR1 is LGHDT and CDR2 YNNKEL (reference sequence). V lost 5 bases and J lost 8; bases outside the gene matches: 5. The CDR3 is 14 amino acids. CDR3 nucleotide sequence: TGTGCCAGCAGCGTAGCGGGGGGGCGATATGAGCAGTTCTTC. Protein: CASSVAGGRYEQFF.

This sequence joins TRBV5-6 and TRBJ1-3; TRBD1 matches at 7 bases. Germline V gives CDR1 SGHDT, CDR2 YYEEEE. This CDR3 region has 15 residues. J gave up 4 bases and V 3 bases, and 7 bases lay outside the gene matches. The CDR3 region is CASSSTDRSGNTIYF. CDR3 sequence (DNA): TGTGCCAGCAGCTCGACGGACAGGTCCGGAAACACCATATATTTT.

The table lists this clone with a count of one. This CDR3 is CASSQVQSYEQYF. CDR3 nucleotide sequence: TGCGCCAGCAGCCAAGTTCAGTCCTACGAGCAGTACTTC. The chain is built from TRBV4-1 and TRBJ2-7; D unclear. Germline V gives CDR1 MGHRA, CDR2 YSYEKL. The CDR3 covers 13 residues. V dropped 1 base and J dropped 1 base, with 5 bases sitting between them.

The chain joins TRBV7-9 to TRBJ2-1, with TRBD2 matching over 8 bases. This CDR3 spans 16 amino acids. CDR1 and CDR2 (germline): SEHNR, FQNEAQ (reference sequence). Trimming took 5 bases from V and 8 from J; bases not matched to a gene: 14. Written as DNA, the CDR3 is TGTGCCAGCAGCGAATATAGGACTAGCCCAATGGATGAGCAGTTCTTC. The encoded protein is CASSEYRTSPMDEQFF.

The J gene is TRBJ2-3, the V gene TRBV25-1; 11 nucleotides agree with TRBD2. V was clipped by 3 bases and J by 4 bases; unmatched bases: 12. CDR1 is MGHDK, CDR2 SYGVNS, per germline. CDR3 length: 18 residues. CDR3 bases: TGTGCCAGCAGTGACGTGTGGGGTAGCGGGGGGGCGGCAGATACGCAGTATTTT. This encodes CASSDVWGSGGAADTQYF.

The chain combines TRBV19 with TRBJ1-5; D unresolved. V lost 10 bases, J lost 7 bases, and 8 bases lay in between. Germline CDR1 reads LNHDA; CDR2 reads SQIVND (reference sequence). This CDR3 is 10 amino acids long. The CDR3 DNA is TGTGCCACCAGGAGGCAGCCCCAGCATTTT. As protein: CATRRQPQHF.

This clone was counted once. The rearrangement links TRBV5-4 to TRBJ2-5; D call uncertain. Between the trimmed V and J ends, which lost 1 base and 3 bases, there was a span of 7 bases. The CDR3 is 13 residues long. Germline-derived CDR1 and CDR2 are SGHNT and YYREEE (reference sequence). The CDR3 region is CASSLSWEETQYF. Written as DNA, the CDR3 is TGTGCCAGCAGCTTGTCCTGGGAAGAGACCCAGTACTTC.

This clone was observed a single time. In the same sample, other DNA sequences code for this CDR3. The J gene is TRBJ1-3, the V gene TRBV3-1 (or the pseudogene TRBV3-2), with a weak D call TRBD1 (5 bases). The V and J ends lost 4 bases and 2 bases respectively, with 9 bases between them. This CDR3 has 14 residues. Looked up from germline, CDR1 is LGHDT and CDR2 is YNNKEL (reference sequence). DNA for the CDR3: TGTGCCAGCAGCCTCCAGGGTACTGGAAACACCATATATTTT. Translated, it gives CASSLQGTGNTIYF.

The chain combines TRBV5-1 with TRBJ2-7; 8 bases match TRBD1. The V and J ends lost 3 bases and 3 bases, in that order; junction bases with no gene match: 8. This CDR3 is 15 amino acids long. From germline, CDR1 is SGHRS and CDR2 YFSETQ. The CDR3 coding sequence is TGCGCCAGCAGCTATCTTACCGGGACAGGCTACGAGCAGTACTTC. This encodes CASSYLTGTGYEQYF.

This chain uses TRBV3-1 (or the pseudogene TRBV3-2) with TRBJ2-2, with 7 bases identical to TRBD2. The CDR3 covers 17 residues. Germline V lookup: CDR1 LGHDT, CDR2 YNNKEL (reference sequence). Trimming took 3 bases from V and 4 from J; bases not matched to a gene: 11. The CDR3 is CASSHPGLGGGTGELFF. CDR3 sequence (DNA): TGTGCCAGCAGCCACCCTGGACTAGGAGGTGGCACCGGGGAGCTGTTTTTT.

This clone came up once. This chain connects TRBV5-1 to TRBJ2-1; D may be TRBD2 (6 bases). This CDR3 is 12 amino acids long. CDR1 is SGHRS, CDR2 YFSETQ, per germline. The germline V and J ends were trimmed by 0 bases and 11 bases, with 9 bases remaining between them. CDR3 bases: TGCGCCAGCAGCTTGGGTGGACTAAAGCAGTTCTTC. It codes for CASSLGGLKQFF.

This chain connects TRBV10-3 to TRBJ2-7; D unclear. Trimming pared 0 bases from V and 0 bases from J, leaving 6 bases between. The germline CDR1 and CDR2 sequences are ENHRY and SYGVKD. The CDR3 spans 14 residues. CDR3 nucleotides: TGTGCCATCAGTGAGTCTGGTTACTCCTACGAGCAGTACTTC. As protein: CAISESGYSYEQYF.

The chain joins TRBV5-6 to TRBJ2-5; D possibly corresponds to TRBD1 (5 bases). CDR1 is SGHDT, CDR2 YYEEEE, per germline. Trimming removed 7 bases at V and 1 base at J, with 14 bases between. The CDR3 sequence is 14 residues long. The CDR3 coding sequence is TGTGCCAGCCAGATTCTGGGGCCCCAAGAGACCCAGTACTTC. It encodes CASQILGPQETQYF.

The J gene is TRBJ1-4, the V gene TRBV6-1; TRBD1 is a possible D gene (5 bases). Trimming pared 0 bases from V and 4 bases from J, leaving 15 bases between. Germline CDR1 reads MNHNS; CDR2 reads SASEGT. There are 17 residues in the CDR3. CDR3 protein: CASSEALGTPDNEKLFF. In nucleotides, the CDR3 is TGTGCCAGCAGTGAAGCTCTAGGGACCCCTGATAATGAAAAACTGTTTTTT.

This clone has only a few counts. This chain connects TRBV6-6 to TRBJ1-2; 7 bases line up with TRBD1. Germline trimming cut 5 bases from V and 4 bases from J; bases unmatched to any gene: 4. Germline V gives CDR1 MNHNY, CDR2 SVGAGI (reference sequence). There are 13 residues in the CDR3. CDR3 in amino acids: CASSQTGSYGYTF. Here the CDR3 DNA reads TGTGCCAGCAGTCAGACAGGGAGCTATGGCTACACCTTC.

This clone was counted a single time. The rearrangement joins TRBV5-4 to TRBJ1-5; possibly TRBD1 for D (5 bases). Germline V lookup: CDR1 SGHNT, CDR2 YYREEE (reference sequence). The V and J ends lost 4 bases and 4 bases respectively, with 12 bases between them. This CDR3 has 14 amino acids. In DNA, the CDR3 is TGTGCCAGCAGCATGGGGGGAAAGAATCAGCCCCAGCATTTT. This sequence encodes CASSMGGKNQPQHF.

The V and J genes are TRBV2 and TRBJ2-7, with D perhaps assigned TRBD1 or TRBD2 (6 bases each). Germline V lookup: CDR1 SNHLY, CDR2 FYNNEI. V lost 5 bases and J lost 1, with 12 bases in between. The CDR3 loop spans 14 amino acids. CDR3 amino acids: CASSTQGGSYEQYF. CDR3 coding DNA: TGTGCCAGCAGTACACAAGGGGGGTCCTACGAGCAGTACTTC.

This rearrangement joins TRBV5-1 to TRBJ2-2; 13 bases map to TRBD2. This CDR3 is built from 17 residues. Germline V gene lookup returns CDR1 SGHRS and CDR2 YFSETQ. Germline trimming cut 4 bases from V and 5 bases from J; bases unmatched to any gene: 8. In DNA, the CDR3 is TGCGCCAGCAGCCCAACTAGCGGGGGGGCCAGGACCGGGGAGCTGTTTTTT. Amino acid sequence: CASSPTSGGARTGELFF.

V usage is TRBV6-5 and J usage is TRBJ1-1; TRBD1 might be the D (5 bases). Germline CDR1 reads MNHEY; CDR2 reads SVGAGI. V was shortened by 2 bases and J by 5 bases, with 15 bases between the two germline ends. The CDR3 runs 15 residues. The CDR3 loop is CASSYPVGGTTEAFF. Here the CDR3 DNA reads TGTGCCAGCAGTTACCCCGTGGGGGGTACTACTGAAGCTTTCTTT.

V usage is TRBV5-4 and J usage is TRBJ2-5; D could derive from TRBD1 or TRBD2 (5 bases each). This CDR3 has 17 residues. From germline, CDR1 is SGHNT and CDR2 YYREEE (reference sequence). V was shortened by 4 bases and J by 0 bases, with 19 bases between the two germline ends. CDR3 coding DNA: TGTGCCAGCAGCCCTGGAGGTCGACAGAGGTACCAAGAGACCCAGTACTTC. Amino acids: CASSPGGRQRYQETQYF.

This chain connects TRBV11-2 to TRBJ2-1, with 9 bases identical to TRBD1. CDR3 size: 11 residues. The V gene end was trimmed by 5 bases and the J gene end by 14 bases; junction bases not matched to a gene: 4. Germline CDR1 SGHAT, CDR2 FQNNGV. The CDR3 spells CASSNRGLEFF. CDR3 sequence (DNA): TGTGCCAGCAGCAACAGGGGGCTGGAGTTCTTC.